This TCR beta chain was sequenced during a study of molecular identifiers for immune sequencing clone quantification. TCRdb independently ran MiXCR on the PCR reads; one entry per CDR3 protein. The sample lists about half a million distinct CDR3 sequences; around 23% were seen once. In the case of this clonotype: Its antigen remains unknown.

Using a CD8+CD4-CCR7+CD45RA+ phenotype, naive CD8 T cells were sorted. Regarding the study as a whole: Identical TCR molecules can share a barcode, and this sharing could underestimate highly expanded clone sizes.

Deletions cut 3 bases from V and 0 bases from J, with 14 bases between. CDR3 length: 17 amino acids. Germline lookup yields CDR1 SGHVS and CDR2 FNYEAQ. The receptor comes from a human donor in good health. Some libraries in this study had Jurkat cell RNA spiked in. The chain joins TRBV7-6 to TRBJ2-2; D possibly corresponds to TRBD2 (6 bases). Material: naive CD8+ T cells from blood, with Jurkat cell RNA spiked in. Subset meaning: FACS-sorted CD8+CD4-CCR7+CD45RA+ naive T cells. CDR3 loop: CASSFPTGDSNTGELFF. The CDR3 nucleotides are TGTGCCAGCAGCTTCCCGACGGGGGACTCGAACACCGGGGAGCTGTTTTTT.